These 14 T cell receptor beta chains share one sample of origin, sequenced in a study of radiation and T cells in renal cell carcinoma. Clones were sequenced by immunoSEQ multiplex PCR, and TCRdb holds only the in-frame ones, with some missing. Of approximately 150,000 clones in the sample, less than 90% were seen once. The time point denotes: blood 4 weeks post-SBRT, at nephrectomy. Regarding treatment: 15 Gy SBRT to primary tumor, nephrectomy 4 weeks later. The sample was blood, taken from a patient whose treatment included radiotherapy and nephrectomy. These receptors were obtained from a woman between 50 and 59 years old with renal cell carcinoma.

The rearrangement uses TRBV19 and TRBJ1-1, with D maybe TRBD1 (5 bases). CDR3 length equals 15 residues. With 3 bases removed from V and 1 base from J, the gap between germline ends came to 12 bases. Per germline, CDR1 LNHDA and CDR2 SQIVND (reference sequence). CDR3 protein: CASSMGRESNTEAFF. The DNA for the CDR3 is TGTGCCAGTAGTATGGGCAGGGAGTCGAACACTGAAGCTTTCTTT.

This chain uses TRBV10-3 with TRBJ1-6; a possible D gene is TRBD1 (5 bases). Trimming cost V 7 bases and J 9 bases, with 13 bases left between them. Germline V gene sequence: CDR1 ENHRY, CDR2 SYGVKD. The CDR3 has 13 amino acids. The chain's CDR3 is CAITQGIGSPLHF. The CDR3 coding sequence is TGTGCCATCACTCAGGGAATTGGTTCACCCCTCCACTTT.

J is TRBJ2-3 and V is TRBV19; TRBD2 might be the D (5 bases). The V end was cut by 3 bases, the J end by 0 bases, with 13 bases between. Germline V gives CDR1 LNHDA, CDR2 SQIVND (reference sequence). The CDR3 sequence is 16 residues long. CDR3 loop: CASSMAPAASTDTQYF. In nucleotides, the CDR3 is TGTGCCAGTAGTATGGCTCCAGCGGCTAGCACAGATACGCAGTATTTT.

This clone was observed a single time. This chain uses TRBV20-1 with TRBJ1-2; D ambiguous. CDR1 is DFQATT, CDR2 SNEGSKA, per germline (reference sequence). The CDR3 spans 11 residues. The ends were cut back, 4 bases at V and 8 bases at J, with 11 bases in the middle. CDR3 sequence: CSATGKAGYTF. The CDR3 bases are TGCAGTGCTACCGGGAAGGCCGGCTACACCTTC.

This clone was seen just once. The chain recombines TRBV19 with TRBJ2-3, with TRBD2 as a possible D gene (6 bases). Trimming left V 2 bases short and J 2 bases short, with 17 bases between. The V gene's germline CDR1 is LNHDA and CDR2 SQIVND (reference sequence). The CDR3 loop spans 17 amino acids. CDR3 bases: TGTGCCAGTAGTATACTGACGGGAGAAGAATTCACAGATACGCAGTATTTT. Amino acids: CASSILTGEEFTDTQYF.

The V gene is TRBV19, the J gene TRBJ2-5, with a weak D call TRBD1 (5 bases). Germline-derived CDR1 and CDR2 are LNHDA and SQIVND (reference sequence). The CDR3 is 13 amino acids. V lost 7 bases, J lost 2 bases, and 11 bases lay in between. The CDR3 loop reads CASTPKGQETQYF. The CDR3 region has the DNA TGTGCCAGTACCCCGAAGGGGCAAGAGACCCAGTACTTC.

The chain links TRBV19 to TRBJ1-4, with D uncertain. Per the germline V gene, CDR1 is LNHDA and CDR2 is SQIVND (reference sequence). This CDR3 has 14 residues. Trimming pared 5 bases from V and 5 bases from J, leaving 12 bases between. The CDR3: CASSSTITNEKLFF. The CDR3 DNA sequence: TGTGCCAGTAGTTCGACTATTACCAATGAAAAACTGTTTTTT.

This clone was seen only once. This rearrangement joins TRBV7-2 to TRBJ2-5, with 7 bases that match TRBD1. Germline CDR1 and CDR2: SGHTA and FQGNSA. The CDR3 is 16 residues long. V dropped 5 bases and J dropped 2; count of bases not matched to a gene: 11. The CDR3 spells CASSIPGDSKQETQYF. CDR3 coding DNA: TGTGCCAGCAGCATCCCTGGGGACAGCAAGCAAGAGACCCAGTACTTC.

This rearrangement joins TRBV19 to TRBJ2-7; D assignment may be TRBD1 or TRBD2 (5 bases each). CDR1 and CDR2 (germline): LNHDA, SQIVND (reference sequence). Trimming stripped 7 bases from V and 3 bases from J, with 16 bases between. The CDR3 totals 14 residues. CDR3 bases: TGTGCCAGTAATCCGGGACGGAACCTCTACGAGCAGTACTTC. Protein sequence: CASNPGRNLYEQYF.

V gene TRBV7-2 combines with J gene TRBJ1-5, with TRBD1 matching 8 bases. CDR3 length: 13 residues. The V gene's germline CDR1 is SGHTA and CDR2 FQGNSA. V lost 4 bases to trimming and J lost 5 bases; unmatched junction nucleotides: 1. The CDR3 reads CASSSDRDQPQHF. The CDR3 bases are TGTGCCAGCAGCTCGGACAGGGATCAGCCCCAGCATTTT.

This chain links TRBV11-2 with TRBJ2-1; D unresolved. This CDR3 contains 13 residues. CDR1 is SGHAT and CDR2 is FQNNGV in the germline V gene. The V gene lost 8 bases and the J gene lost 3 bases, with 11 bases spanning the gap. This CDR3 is CASRAGYYNEQFF. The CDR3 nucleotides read TGTGCCAGCCGAGCCGGGTACTACAATGAGCAGTTCTTC.

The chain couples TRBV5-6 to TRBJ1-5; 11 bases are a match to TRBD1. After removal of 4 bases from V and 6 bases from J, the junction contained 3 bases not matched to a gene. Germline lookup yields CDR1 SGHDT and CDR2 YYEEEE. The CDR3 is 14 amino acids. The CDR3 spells CASSLGQGVQPQHF. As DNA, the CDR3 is TGTGCCAGCAGCCTGGGACAGGGGGTTCAGCCCCAGCATTTT.

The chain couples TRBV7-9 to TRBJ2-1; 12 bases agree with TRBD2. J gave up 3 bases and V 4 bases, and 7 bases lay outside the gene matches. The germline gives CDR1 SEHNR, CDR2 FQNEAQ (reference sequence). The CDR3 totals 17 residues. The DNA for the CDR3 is TGTGCCAGCAGCTCACCCCGGACTAGCGGGAACTACAATGAGCAGTTCTTC. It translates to CASSSPRTSGNYNEQFF.

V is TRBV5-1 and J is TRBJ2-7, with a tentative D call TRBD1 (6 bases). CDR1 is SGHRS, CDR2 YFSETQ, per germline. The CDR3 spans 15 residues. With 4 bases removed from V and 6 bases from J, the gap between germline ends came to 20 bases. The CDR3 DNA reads TGCGCCAGCAGCCCGGTCGGGACATCGAATGGCGAGCAGTACTTC. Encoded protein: CASSPVGTSNGEQYF.